This T cell receptor beta chain derives from a study of brain metastases from non-small cell lung cancer. This table comes from immunoSEQ multiplex PCR, and its TCRdb copy is limited to in-frame clones, with some not included. The sample has 950 to 1,100 clones, roughly 86% seen once. CDR1 and CDR2 (germline): SGHRS, YFSETQ. The ends were cut back, 4 bases at V and 5 bases at J, with 15 bases in the middle. The CDR3 extends over 14 amino acids. The rearrangement links TRBV5-1 to TRBJ1-1, with TRBD1 as a possible D gene (6 bases). The clonotype originates from a donor aged 40 or older with non-small cell lung cancer. Sample: tumor-adjacent normal tissue. CDR3 in DNA: TGCGCCAGCAGCACTGTGCAGGGGAGGACTGAAGCTTTCTTT. Translating it yields CASSTVQGRTEAFF.